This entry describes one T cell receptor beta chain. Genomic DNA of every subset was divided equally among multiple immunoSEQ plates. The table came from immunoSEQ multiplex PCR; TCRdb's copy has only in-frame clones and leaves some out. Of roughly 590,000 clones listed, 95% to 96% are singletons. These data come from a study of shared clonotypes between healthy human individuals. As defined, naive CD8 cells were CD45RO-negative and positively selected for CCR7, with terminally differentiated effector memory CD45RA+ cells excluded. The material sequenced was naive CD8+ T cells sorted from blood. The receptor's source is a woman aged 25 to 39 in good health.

The CDR3 coding sequence is TGTGCCAGCAGTTCCCTTGGGGGGGGCACTGAAGCTTTCTTT. This encodes CASSSLGGGTEAFF. The chain links TRBV28 to TRBJ1-1; D perhaps matches TRBD1 (5 bases). The germline V gene encodes CDR1 MDHEN and CDR2 SYDVKM. CDR3 length equals 14 residues. The germline V and J ends were trimmed by 4 bases and 4 bases, with 13 bases remaining between them.